Below are 5 T cell receptor beta chains sequenced from a single sample in a study of control samples from healthy donors and cancer patients. Profiling relied on immunoSEQ multiplex PCR, and the TCRdb table lists in-frame clones only, not all of them. The sample lists around 45,000 clones, about 75% occurring once. The specimen was formalin-fixed, paraffin-embedded tissue. Source of these receptors: a male donor with melanoma.

This clone was observed a single time. The chain carries TRBV5-4 and TRBJ2-1; 8 bases match TRBD2. This CDR3 has 16 amino acids. V lost 4 bases and J lost 8; bases outside the gene matches: 14. Germline-derived CDR1 and CDR2 are SGHNT and YYREEE (reference sequence). The DNA for the CDR3 is TGTGCCAGCAGCGCTATAAGAAGCGGGAGTGGCGATGAGCAGTTCTTC. This gives the protein CASSAIRSGSGDEQFF.

The chain recombines TRBV29-1 with TRBJ2-3; 14 positions agree with TRBD2. This CDR3 has 14 residues. Germline V gives CDR1 SQVTM, CDR2 ANQGSEA. Germline trimming cut 8 bases from V and 3 bases from J; bases unmatched to any gene: 4. CDR3 amino acids: CSIGTSGRTDTQYF. DNA of the CDR3: TGCAGCATAGGGACTAGCGGGAGAACAGATACGCAGTATTTT.

The chain employs TRBV11-2 and TRBJ1-5; D is ambiguous. This CDR3 spans 13 amino acids. Looked up from germline, CDR1 is SGHAT and CDR2 is FQNNGV. V was cut by 0 bases and J by 6 bases, with 6 bases left in between. The CDR3 coding sequence is TGTGCCAGCAGCTTAGACAGGTTTCAGCCCCAGCATTTT. It is translated as CASSLDRFQPQHF.

The chain joins TRBV20-1 to TRBJ2-5; D not resolved. This CDR3 contains 10 residues. The V and J ends lost 1 base and 4 bases respectively, with 1 base between them. Looked up from germline, CDR1 is DFQATT and CDR2 is SNEGSKA (reference sequence). CDR3 protein: CSARVETQYF. The CDR3 region has the DNA TGCAGTGCTAGAGTAGAGACCCAGTACTTC.

The chain joins TRBV28 to TRBJ1-6, with D possibly TRBD1 on 5 matching bases. This CDR3 region has 16 residues. Trimming shortened V by 7 bases and J by 2 bases, and 15 bases separated the two germline ends. CDR1 is MDHEN and CDR2 is SYDVKM in the germline V gene. The CDR3, as DNA: TGTGCCAGCACCCCCCCGGGGGGGACCTATAATTCACCCCTCCACTTT. Translated: CASTPPGGTYNSPLHF.